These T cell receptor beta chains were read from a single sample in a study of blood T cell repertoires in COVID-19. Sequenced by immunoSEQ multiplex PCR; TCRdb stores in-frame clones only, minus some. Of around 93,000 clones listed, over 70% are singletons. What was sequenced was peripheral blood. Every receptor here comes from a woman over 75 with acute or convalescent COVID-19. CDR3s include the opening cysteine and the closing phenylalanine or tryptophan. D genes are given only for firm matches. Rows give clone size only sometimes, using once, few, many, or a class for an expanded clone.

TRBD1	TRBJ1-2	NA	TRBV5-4	CASSPTGGGYGYTF	TGTGCCAGCAGCCCCACAGGGGGCGGCTATGGCTACACCTTC
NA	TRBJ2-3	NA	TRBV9	CASSSRTSTDTQYF	TGTGCCAGCAGCTCTCGGACTAGCACAGATACGCAGTATTTT
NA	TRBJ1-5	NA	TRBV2	CASSRIGGGAYNQPQHF	TGTGCCAGCAGCCGAATAGGGGGGGGAGCCTACAATCAGCCCCAGCATTTT
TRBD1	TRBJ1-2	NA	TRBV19	CASQTGINYGYTF	TGTGCCAGCCAGACAGGGATTAACTATGGCTACACCTTC
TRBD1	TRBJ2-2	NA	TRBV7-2	CASSQQGGNTGELFF	TGTGCCAGCAGCCAACAGGGGGGTAACACCGGGGAGCTGTTTTTT
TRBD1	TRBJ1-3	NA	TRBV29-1	CSGLDRDSGNTIYF	TGCAGCGGGCTGGACAGGGACTCTGGAAACACCATATATTTT
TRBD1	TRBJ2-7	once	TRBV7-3	CASSPGTVYEQYF	TGTGCCAGCAGCCCCGGGACAGTTTACGAGCAGTACTTC
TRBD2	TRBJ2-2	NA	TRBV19	CASTPRGGAGELFF	TGTGCCAGTACCCCCCGGGGGGGAGCCGGGGAGCTGTTTTTT
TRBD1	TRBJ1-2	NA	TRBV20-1	CSATGGGGYTF	TGCAGTGCTACTGGAGGGGGCGGGTACACCTTC
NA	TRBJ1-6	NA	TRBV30	CAWQDSHNSPLHF	TGTGCCTGGCAGGACAGCCATAATTCACCCCTCCACTTT
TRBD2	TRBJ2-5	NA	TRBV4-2	CASSQVARLAGGIKTQYF	TGTGCCAGCAGCCAAGTAGCTCGACTAGCGGGGGGGATAAAGACCCAGTACTTC
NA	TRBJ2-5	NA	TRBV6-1	CASSELGHGTQYF	TGTGCCAGCAGTGAACTTGGGCACGGGACCCAGTACTTC
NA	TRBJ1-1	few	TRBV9	CASSVTAGFGTEAFF	TGTGCCAGCAGCGTCACCGCAGGGTTTGGCACTGAAGCTTTCTTT
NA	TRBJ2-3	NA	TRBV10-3	CAISEPRLVYTDTQYF	TGTGCCATCAGTGAGCCTCGACTAGTTTACACAGATACGCAGTATTTT
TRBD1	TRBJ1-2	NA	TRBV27	CASTPSTGVRGYTF	TGTGCCAGCACCCCATCCACAGGGGTAAGGGGCTACACCTTC
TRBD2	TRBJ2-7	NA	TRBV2	CASIPTSGGSSYEQYF	TGTGCCAGCATCCCGACTAGCGGGGGCAGCTCCTACGAGCAGTACTTC
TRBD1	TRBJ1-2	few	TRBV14	CASSQGQGTANYGYTF	TGTGCCAGCAGCCAGGGACAGGGGACAGCTAACTATGGCTACACCTTC
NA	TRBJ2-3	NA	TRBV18	CASSPSVYTDTQYF	TGTGCCAGCTCACCATCTGTTTACACAGATACGCAGTATTTT
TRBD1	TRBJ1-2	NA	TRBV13	CASSWGGTGIQYGYTF	TGTGCCAGCAGCTGGGGCGGGACAGGGATTCAATATGGCTACACCTTC
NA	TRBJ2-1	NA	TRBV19	CASSRQASYNEQFF	TGTGCCAGTAGTCGACAGGCCTCATACAATGAGCAGTTCTTC
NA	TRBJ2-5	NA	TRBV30	CAWSVGGPVETQYF	TGTGCCTGGAGTGTGGGGGGGCCTGTCGAGACCCAGTACTTC
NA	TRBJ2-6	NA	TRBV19	CASIGRTFSGANVLTF	TGTGCCAGTATTGGACGGACATTCTCTGGGGCCAACGTCCTGACTTTC
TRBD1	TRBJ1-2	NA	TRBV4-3	CASSQAGGYGYTF	TGCGCCAGCAGCCAAGCAGGGGGCTATGGCTACACCTTC
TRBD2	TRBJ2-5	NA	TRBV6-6	CASRTQTGGGETQYF	TGTGCCAGCAGGACCCAAACGGGAGGTGGGGAGACCCAGTACTTC
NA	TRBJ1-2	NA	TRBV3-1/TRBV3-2	CASSGPGDGYTF	TGTGCCAGCAGCGGGCCAGGGGATGGCTACACCTTC
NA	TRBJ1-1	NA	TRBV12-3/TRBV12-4	CASGGPLAEAFF	TGTGCCAGCGGAGGGCCCCTCGCTGAAGCTTTCTTT